This T cell receptor beta chain was captured in a study of cytomegalovirus exposure and HLA in healthy donors. J gave up 8 bases and V 1 base, and 22 bases lay outside the gene matches. CDR1 is KGHSH and CDR2 is LQKENI in the germline V gene. This CDR3 region has 19 residues. Using immunoSEQ multiplex PCR, the repertoire was profiled, and TCRdb retains in-frame clones only, with some absent. The sample includes 250,000 to 400,000 clones, roughly 88% seen only once; the top ten take around 1%. The rearrangement joins TRBV18 to TRBJ1-2; 7 positions match TRBD1. The receptor was isolated from a man in his thirties or forties in good health and CMV-seronegative. The sequencing sample was made of PBMCs. The CDR3 reads CASSPLFARGNVSISGYTF. CDR3 DNA: TGTGCCAGCTCACCACTTTTTGCCAGGGGGAACGTTTCTATCTCGGGCTACACCTTC.